This entry features one TCR beta chain sequence. Its cognate antigen has yet to be identified. TCRdb shows the sequencer as Illumina HiSeq 2000. TCR beta cDNA libraries were prepared using 5'RACE template switching, which introduced a universal primer site and unique molecular identifiers. cDNA synthesis was primed from the TCR beta constant segment and was followed by two successive PCR amplification steps. The authors' pipeline ran thus. MIGEC was used to demultiplex reads and group reads by UMI, and MiTCR was used to assemble and quantify clonotypes. To exclude erroneous sequences, any TCR cDNA sequence not supported by at least two reads was discarded. The tcR package was used for downstream repertoire analysis, with clonotypes matched between fractions based on CDR3 nucleotide sequence plus V segment. VDJmatch was used to annotate antigen specificity against VDJdb, with one amino acid substitution in CDR3 permitted. TCRdb reprocessed the raw reads; every CDR3 protein sequence is a single record, and DNA is not supplied. TCRdb, not the original authors, processed these V and J calls. The sample's own table lists 150,000 to 200,000 distinct CDR3 sequences. The biggest ten clones account for less than 20% of the sample.

CDR1 and CDR2, looked up from the germline V gene, are SGDLS and YYNGEE. Its CDR3 holds 15 amino acids, cysteine through phenylalanine. There is no recorded DNA. The record originates from a study of T cells expressing NK-cell markers (dated by TCRdb to 2018 to 2021). Notes on the research overall: Three sorted T-cell subsets (CD3+CD56+NKG2C+, CD3+CD56+NKG2C- and CD3+CD56-NKG2C+) from about 8 donors had their TCR beta-chain repertoires profiled. Of the eight sequenced donors, seven were found to be HCMV-seropositive and one was found to be HCMV-seronegative. Randomly selected healthy volunteers, three men and five women, were used as the eight sequenced donors. Libraries were sequenced as 2 x 150 bp reads on Illumina HiSeq 2000/2500, MiSeq or NextSeq.

A commercial ELISA kit detecting HCMV-specific IgG in serum was used to determine HCMV serostatus. Ficoll density gradient centrifugation was used to isolate peripheral blood mononuclear cells from blood. General study outcomes and caveats: Whether the expanded NKG2C-expressing T cell clones were specific for HCMV antigens remained unclear. Those dominant clonotypes were again the most abundant among CD3+CD56-NKG2C+ cells in several donors, at roughly 28.3-60.1%. In six donors, the dominant CD3+CD56+NKG2C+ clonotypes were among the top 10 CD8+ clonotypes and accounted for about 1.0-7.0% of CD8+ T cells.

Recombination connected TRBV9 to TRBJ2-6. The sequence was obtained from a woman aged 18 to 75 in good health. The sequencing sample was made of blood T cells: a sorted CD56 or NKG2C T cell subset, CD4+ or CD8+ T cells, or bulk PBMC T cells (not recorded which). For the CDR3, the sequence is CASSTVTPGANVLTF.